This section outlines one T cell receptor (beta chain) sequence together with its context. Its antigen is undetermined. CDR1 SGHAT and CDR2 FQNNGV come from the germline V gene. Trimming cost V 1 base and J 4 bases, with 13 bases left between them. This CDR3 has 15 amino acids. At the Johns Hopkins FTIC core, DNA taken from cultured CD4+ T cells was sequenced by way of the Oncomine TCR Beta short-read assay. TCRdb re-analysed the PCR reads in MiXCR, keeping a single row per CDR3 protein. Of more than 15,000 distinct CDR3 sequences detected, about 44% appear once; the ten largest clones hold about 6.3%. As to treatment: roughly nine-day PBMC culture with coronavirus spike peptide pools or control peptides (ViraFEST assay). This sample stems from a study of vaccination and CD4 T cells after COVID-19. Study overall: The authors used overlapping spike peptides from SARS-CoV-2, HCoV-NL63, HCoV-OC43 and HCoV-229E to stimulate cells. Controls used CEFX viral epitopes (positive), HIV-1 Nef peptides (negative), or no peptide. Study outcomes and limitations: The researchers studied relatively few convalescent patients and omitted early post-infection timepoints. Spike mono-reactivity was shown by 304 of 307 vaccine-specific clones in convalescent patients.

The chain employs TRBV11-2 and TRBJ1-1; D is unclear. The sequence derives from a human donor who had recovered from COVID-19. The material was CD4+ T cells from blood, cultured in vitro, obtained before SARS-CoV-2 vaccination. CDR3 amino acids: CASSLGLSLGTEAFF. DNA of the CDR3: TGTGCCAGCAGCTTAGGTCTTTCCTTGGGCACTGAAGCTTTCTTT.